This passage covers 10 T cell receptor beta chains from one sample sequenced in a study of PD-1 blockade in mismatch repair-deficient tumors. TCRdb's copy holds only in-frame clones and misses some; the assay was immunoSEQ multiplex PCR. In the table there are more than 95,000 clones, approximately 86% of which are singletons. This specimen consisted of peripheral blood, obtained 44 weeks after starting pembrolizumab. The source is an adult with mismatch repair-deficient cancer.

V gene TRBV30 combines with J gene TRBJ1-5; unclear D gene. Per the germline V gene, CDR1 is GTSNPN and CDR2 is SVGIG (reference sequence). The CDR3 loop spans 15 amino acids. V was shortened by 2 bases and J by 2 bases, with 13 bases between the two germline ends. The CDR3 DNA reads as TGTGCCTGGAGTCAAACAGTGTGGGGCAATCAGCCCCAGCATTTT. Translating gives CAWSQTVWGNQPQHF.

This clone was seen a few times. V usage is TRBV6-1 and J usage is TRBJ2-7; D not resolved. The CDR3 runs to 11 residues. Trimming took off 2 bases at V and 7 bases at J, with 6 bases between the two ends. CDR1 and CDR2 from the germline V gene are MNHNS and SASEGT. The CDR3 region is CASSELWEQYF. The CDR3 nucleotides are TGTGCCAGCAGTGAATTGTGGGAGCAGTACTTC.

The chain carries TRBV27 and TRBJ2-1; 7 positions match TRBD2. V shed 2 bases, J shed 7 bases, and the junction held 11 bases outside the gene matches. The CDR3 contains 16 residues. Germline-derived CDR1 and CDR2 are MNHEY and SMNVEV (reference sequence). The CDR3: CASSLRLADSVNEQFF. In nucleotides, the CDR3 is TGTGCCAGCAGTTTAAGACTAGCTGATTCGGTAAATGAGCAGTTCTTC.

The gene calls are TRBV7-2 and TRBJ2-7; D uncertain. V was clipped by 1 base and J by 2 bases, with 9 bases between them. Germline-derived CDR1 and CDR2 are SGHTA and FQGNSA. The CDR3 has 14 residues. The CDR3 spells CASSLVSRTYEQYF. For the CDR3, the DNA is TGTGCCAGCAGCTTAGTGAGCAGGACCTACGAGCAGTACTTC. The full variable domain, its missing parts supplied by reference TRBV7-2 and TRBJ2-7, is GAGVSQSPSNKVTEKGKDVELRCDPISGHTALYWYRQSLGQGLEFLIYFQGNSAPDKSGLPSDRFSAERTGGSVSTLTIQRTQQEDSAVYLCASSLVSRTYEQYFGPGTRLTVT.

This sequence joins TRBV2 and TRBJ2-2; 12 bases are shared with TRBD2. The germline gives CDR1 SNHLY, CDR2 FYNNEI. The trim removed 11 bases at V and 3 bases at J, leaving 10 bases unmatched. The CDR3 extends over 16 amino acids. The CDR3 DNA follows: TGTGCCGGAGGACTAGCGGGAATCTCGTACACCGGGGAGCTGTTTTTT. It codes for CAGGLAGISYTGELFF.

The CDR3 loop is CASSEELAGEQFF. The CDR3, as DNA: TGTGCCAGCAGTGAAGAACTAGCAGGTGAGCAGTTCTTC. The chain joins TRBV2 to TRBJ2-1, with TRBD2 as a possible D gene (6 bases). Trimming took off 1 base at V and 9 bases at J, with 10 bases between the two ends. There are 13 residues in the CDR3. Germline V gene sequence: CDR1 SNHLY, CDR2 FYNNEI. The full variable domain, completed using reference TRBV2 and TRBJ2-1, is EPEVTQTPSHQVTQMGQEVILRCVPISNHLYFYWYRQILGQKVEFLVSFYNNEISEKSEIFDDQFSVERPDGSNFTLKIRSTKLEDSAMYFCASSEELAGEQFFGPGTRLTVL.

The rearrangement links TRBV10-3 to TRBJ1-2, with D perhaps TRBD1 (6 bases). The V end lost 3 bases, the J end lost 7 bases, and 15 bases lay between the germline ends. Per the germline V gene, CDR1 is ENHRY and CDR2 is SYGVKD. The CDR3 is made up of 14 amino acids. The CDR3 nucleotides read TGTGCCATCAGTGAAGGGACATCGGGCTTTGGCTACACCTTC. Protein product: CAISEGTSGFGYTF.

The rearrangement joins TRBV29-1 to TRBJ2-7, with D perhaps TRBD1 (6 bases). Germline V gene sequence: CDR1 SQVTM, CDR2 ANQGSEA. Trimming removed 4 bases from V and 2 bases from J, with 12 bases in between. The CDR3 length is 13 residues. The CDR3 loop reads CSVVTDRAYEQYF. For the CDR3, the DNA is TGCAGCGTTGTCACGGACAGAGCCTACGAGCAGTACTTC.

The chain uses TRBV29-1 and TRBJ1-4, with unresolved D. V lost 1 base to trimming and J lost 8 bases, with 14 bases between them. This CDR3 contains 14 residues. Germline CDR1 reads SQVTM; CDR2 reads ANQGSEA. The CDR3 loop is CSVEVAGKSEKLFF. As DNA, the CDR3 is TGCAGCGTTGAAGTAGCGGGGAAAAGCGAAAAACTGTTTTTT.

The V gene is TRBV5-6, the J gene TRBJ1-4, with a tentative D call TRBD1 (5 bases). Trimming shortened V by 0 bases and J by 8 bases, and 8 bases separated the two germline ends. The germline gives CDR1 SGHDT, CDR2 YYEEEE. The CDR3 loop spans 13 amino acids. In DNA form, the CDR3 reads TGTGCCAGCAGCTTGGGGGGGGAAGAAAAACTGTTTTTT. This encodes CASSLGGEEKLFF.